This T cell receptor (beta chain) was documented in a study of blood T cell repertoires in COVID-19 (dated by TCRdb to 2018 to 2021). Context from the whole study: The collaborator samples originated in the United States, Italy and Spain and spanned the acute and convalescent phases of COVID-19. The repertoires were released in a freely available public database meant as a resource for research on the immune response to SARS-CoV-2. The prospective study material was composed of cDNA or gDNA derived from T cells, B-cell-depleted T cells, or PBMCs. A de-identified subject ID, COVID-19 status, age in years and sex were almost always included in the sample metadata. Samples came from the ongoing ImmuneRACE study (first 160 participants) plus 1,254 subjects from 6 global collaborators. Subjects who had been exposed to COVID-19, were actively infected with it, or had recovered from it provided the deeply sampled blood TCRbeta repertoires that made up the dataset. Where HLA class I and class II types were available, the types were taken from metadata supplied by the sample provider, not from assay-based typing.

The full study reports these points: The amount of clinical and demographic metadata varied by source and participant and was provided uncurated.

Trimming takes 4 bases from V and 1 base from J, and the germline ends sit 12 bases apart. The germline V gene provides CDR1 SGDLS and CDR2 YYNGEE. From the cysteine through the phenylalanine, the CDR3 covers 14 amino acids. Kept here is only the CDR3 DNA, which spans 42 bases and is read in frame from base 1. The collaborating institutions used their own protocols to collect whole blood in K2EDTA tubes. For TCRbeta analysis, collaborators shipped samples as frozen whole blood, isolated PBMCs, or DNA extracted from either of those sample types. With regard to this clone: This receptor's antigen is unknown. Within one base of it there is no much larger clone, and no base qualities were kept.

The immunoSEQ Assay, a bias-controlled multiplex PCR, was used to amplify TCRbeta CDR3 regions from genomic DNA. In the source study's methods: The number of nucleated cells in each sample was estimated from the amplification of reference gene primers within the assay. Sequence reads were collapsed and filtered to measure the absolute abundance of every unique TCRbeta CDR3 rearrangement. Productive Simpson clonality was computed per sample as the square root of Simpson's diversity index over productive rearrangements. This immuneACCESS table, as held by TCRdb, lists in-frame sequences with V and J called but not all clones. Of the missing ones, under half trace to an unresolved V gene in checked studies; the others have no known cause. The V and J calls and the clone size are those of that table, but D and trimming were determined from the DNA. The sample table holds about 160,000 clones, of which roughly 80% were seen once. Around 8.1% of the sample rests with the top ten.

This TCR was sampled from a man in his sixties with acute or convalescent COVID-19. Here the chain combines TRBV9 and TRBJ2-7; the best D guess is TRBD1, with 5 bases matching. Sequencing input: peripheral blood. The CDR3 region has the sequence CASSYDSSSYEQYF. The DNA is as follows: TGTGCCAGCAGCTACGACAGTTCTTCCTACGAGCAGTACTTC.